This T cell receptor (beta chain) was observed in a study of monozygotic twins with inflammatory bowel disease (dated by TCRdb to the late 2010s). Concerning the study at large: The complete study included 28 monozygotic twin pairs: 19 IBD-discordant Danish pairs and nine German pairs, of which four were IBD-concordant and five were IBD-discordant. The search for disease-associated traits relied mainly on comparing IBD patients with their genetically identical healthy co-twins within discordant pairs. Each individual had, on average, about 151 000 unique TCRalpha sequences and 181 000 unique TCRbeta sequences available for analysis. The paper as a whole reports these results and caveats: Fewer clonotypes were shared with other individuals by IBD patients than by healthy twins, most markedly in patients showing signs of disease activity. The analysis was unable to tell different T cell subtypes apart. No single strong signal or clonotype linked to IBD turned up in the results, so the idea that one exists was not supported. IBD patients had lower TCRbeta repertoire diversity, measured by the inverse Simpson index, than their healthy co-twins. Repertoire similarity did not differ between concordant and discordant twins, possibly due to limited statistical power. Because patients were on differing immunosuppressive treatments, the repertoires may have picked up extra background noise and inter-individual variability.

From each donor, an approximately 2.4 ml peripheral blood sample was collected into PAXgene tubes and kept at -80 degrees C. Without any T cell sorting, total RNA was extracted from whole blood using the PAXgene blood miRNA kit on an automated QIAcube. Peripheral blood from monozygotic twin pairs, either concordant or discordant for inflammatory bowel disease, underwent deep TCRalpha and TCRbeta repertoire profiling that used unique molecular barcoding. Smoking habits were recorded for all twin pairs, with individuals classified as current, former or never smokers. Note on this clonotype: The antigen it recognizes is unknown.

Library generation was performed with 5' RACE. Preparation of each TCR library used 3,000 to 3,500 ng of total RNA. cDNA was synthesized with SMARTScribe reverse transcriptase in eight separate reactions per sample. Unique molecular identifiers containing a 6-nucleotide sample barcode were introduced through template switching during cDNA synthesis. TCRalpha and TCRbeta cDNA was amplified by two nested PCRs of approximately 17 and 9 cycles, with bead purification after each PCR. Before amplification, the cDNA was both treated with uracil DNA-glycosylase and purified with the QIAquick PCR purification kit. In the second PCR, Illumina TruSeq-compatible adapters and sample-specific barcodes were added. TapeStation and Qubit were used to check library quality and concentration, and around 5.3 ng of each library was pooled. The pooled libraries were sequenced with 2 x 100 bp reads and custom sequencing primers on an Illumina HiSeq2500 single-index Rapid Run. Regarding the original processing steps: MiGEC version 1.2.6 was used for UMI-based consensus assembly, which corrected PCR and sequencing errors. V(D)J alignment, clonotype assembly and CDR3 extraction were performed with MiXCR version 2.1.1. To normalise gene usage, clonotype sharing and MAIT/NKT TCR abundance, the top 1000, 10 000 and 20 000 clonotypes in each sample were analysed. Diversity was computed as the inverse Simpson index with the vegan R package after downsampling to 27 000 UMIs. Paired Mann-Whitney U tests on discordant twin pairs were used, with Benjamini-Hochberg multiple-testing correction. TCRdb reprocessed the reads into one record per CDR3 protein sequence, lacking DNA. These V and J calls are TCRdb output, not the study's own analysis. This sample's records show 300,000 to 350,000 distinct CDR3 sequences. The ten largest clonotypes hold under 2.5% of the sample.

This TCR came from a human donor with ulcerative colitis or Crohn's disease, or a healthy co-twin of an affected twin (not recorded which). The sequencing sample was made of blood.

The CDR3 protein is CASSVEPTSSPLHF. The chain uses TRBV9 and TRBJ1-6. Spanning cysteine to phenylalanine, the CDR3 consists of 14 amino acids. The coding DNA is unavailable. According to the germline V gene, CDR1 reads SGDLS and CDR2 reads YYNGEE.